This T cell receptor (beta chain) derives from a study of cytomegalovirus exposure and HLA in healthy donors. PCR was performed using 60 Vbeta and 13 Jbeta primers. Data came from immunoSEQ multiplex PCR; TCRdb stores just in-frame clones and leaves some out. The sample consists of around 200,000 clones, about 69% of them appearing once. This receptor was identified in a male donor in good health and CMV-seronegative. Sequenced: PBMCs.

CDR3 sequence reads: CASSQDGGLAGGLNEQFF. Written as DNA, the CDR3 is TGCGCCAGCAGCCAAGATGGGGGACTAGCGGGAGGATTAAATGAGCAGTTCTTC. V and J are TRBV4-1 and TRBJ2-1; TRBD2 agrees at 15 bases. CDR1 and CDR2 from the germline V gene are MGHRA and YSYEKL. Germline trimming cut 0 bases from V and 7 bases from J; bases unmatched to any gene: 7. The CDR3 runs to 18 residues.